This is a list of T cell receptor beta chains from one sample in a study of blood T cell repertoires in COVID-19. Some clones are missing from TCRdb's copy, which holds only in-frame ones; the method was immunoSEQ multiplex PCR. The sample records 200,000 to 250,000 clones, roughly 85% being singletons. The sequenced sample was peripheral blood. These receptors were obtained from a man in his forties or fifties who had recovered from COVID-19. The CDR3 runs from the conserved cysteine through the conserved F or W. The order of the fields is clone size, D gene, V gene, J gene, CDR3 protein, CDR3 DNA. D genes are given only for firm matches. The size entry is marked missing in some rows and otherwise reads once, few, many or a size class.

size: .; D: TRBD2; V: TRBV19; J: TRBJ2-7; CDR3: CASSSVRGRAGSYEQYF; DNA: TGTGCCAGTAGTTCGGTTCGCGGGAGGGCCGGGTCCTACGAGCAGTACTTC
size: .; D: .; V: TRBV6-2/TRBV6-3; J: TRBJ2-3; CDR3: CASSRGGPTDTQYF; DNA: TGTGCCAGCAGTCGCGGAGGACCCACAGATACGCAGTATTTT
size: .; D: .; V: TRBV28; J: TRBJ1-4; CDR3: CASSFGGDEKLFF; DNA: TGTGCCAGCAGTTTCGGCGGCGATGAAAAACTGTTTTTT
size: .; D: .; V: TRBV2; J: TRBJ1-1; CDR3: CASWPEGVSFLGTEAFF; DNA: TGTGCCAGCTGGCCCGAGGGGGTATCATTTCTTGGGACTGAAGCTTTCTTT
size: .; D: TRBD1; V: TRBV27; J: TRBJ1-1; CDR3: CASSLSTGGNTEAFF; DNA: TGTGCCAGCAGTTTATCGACAGGGGGGAACACTGAAGCTTTCTTT
size: .; D: .; V: TRBV19; J: TRBJ2-2; CDR3: CASSIDRSEELFF; DNA: TGTGCCAGTAGTATTGACAGGTCGGAGGAGCTGTTTTTT
size: .; D: .; V: TRBV28; J: TRBJ2-1; CDR3: CASSYPLGGLNEQFF; DNA: TGTGCCAGCAGTTACCCTCTCGGCGGGCTGAATGAGCAGTTCTTC
size: .; D: TRBD1; V: TRBV3-1/TRBV3-2; J: TRBJ1-4; CDR3: CASSQENRGPEKLFF; DNA: TGTGCCAGCAGCCAAGAAAACAGGGGACCTGAAAAACTGTTTTTT
size: .; D: .; V: TRBV28; J: TRBJ2-6; CDR3: CASSPSIAGANVLTF; DNA: TGTGCCAGCAGTCCTTCTATTGCTGGGGCCAACGTCCTGACTTTC
size: .; D: TRBD2; V: TRBV29-1; J: TRBJ2-7; CDR3: CSYRLASYEQYF; DNA: TGCAGCTACCGACTAGCCTCCTACGAGCAGTACTTC
size: .; D: TRBD2; V: TRBV3-1/TRBV3-2; J: TRBJ2-7; CDR3: CASSAGFAGLAGAVFYEQYF; DNA: TGTGCCAGCAGCGCCGGCTTTGCCGGACTAGCGGGAGCCGTATTCTACGAGCAGTACTTC
size: .; D: TRBD1; V: TRBV5-6; J: TRBJ1-1; CDR3: CASSLEQGVRNTEAFF; DNA: TGTGCCAGCAGCTTAGAACAGGGGGTGAGGAACACTGAAGCTTTCTTT
size: .; D: .; V: TRBV7-9; J: TRBJ1-1; CDR3: CASNTIGGVDTEAFF; DNA: TGTGCCAGCAACACCATTGGCGGCGTGGACACTGAAGCTTTCTTT
size: once; D: .; V: TRBV3-1/TRBV3-2; J: TRBJ2-7; CDR3: CASSQDSGPYEQYF; DNA: TGTGCCAGCAGTCAAGACAGCGGACCCTACGAGCAGTACTTC
size: few; D: .; V: TRBV6-1; J: TRBJ1-6; CDR3: CASSELEVVSQATLHF; DNA: TGTGCCAGCAGTGAACTGGAGGTAGTTTCTCAGGCTACCCTCCACTTT
size: .; D: .; V: TRBV4-1; J: TRBJ1-2; CDR3: CASSHLPFADYGYTF; DNA: TGCGCCAGCAGCCATCTACCCTTCGCGGACTATGGCTACACCTTC
size: .; D: TRBD2; V: TRBV28; J: TRBJ2-7; CDR3: CASSAGTSGSYEQYF; DNA: TGTGCCAGCAGTGCGGGGACTAGCGGGAGCTACGAGCAGTACTTC
size: .; D: .; V: TRBV7-8; J: TRBJ1-5; CDR3: CASSPMQGRSNQPQHF; DNA: TGTGCCAGCAGCCCCATGCAGGGCCGTAGCAATCAGCCCCAGCATTTT
size: few; D: .; V: TRBV28; J: TRBJ1-3; CDR3: CASSFDDRNTIYF; DNA: TGTGCCAGCAGTTTTGATGACAGAAACACCATATATTTT
size: .; D: TRBD2; V: TRBV2; J: TRBJ2-7; CDR3: CASSRLAGAYEQYF; DNA: TGTGCCAGCAGTCGACTAGCGGGAGCCTACGAGCAGTACTTC
size: .; D: .; V: TRBV7-8; J: TRBJ2-1; CDR3: CASSLSHNEQFF; DNA: TGTGCCAGCAGCTTAAGCCACAATGAGCAGTTCTTC
size: .; D: TRBD2; V: TRBV28; J: TRBJ2-2; CDR3: CASSLAGLNTGELFF; DNA: TGTGCCAGCAGCCTAGCGGGTTTAAACACCGGGGAGCTGTTTTTT
size: .; D: .; V: TRBV30; J: TRBJ1-2; CDR3: CAWNQGGGYGYTF; DNA: TGTGCCTGGAATCAGGGAGGGGGCTATGGCTACACCTTC
size: .; D: .; V: TRBV4-2; J: TRBJ2-3; CDR3: CASSQAEGGSGSTDTQYF; DNA: TGTGCCAGCAGCCAAGCGGAGGGGGGTAGCGGGAGCACAGATACGCAGTATTTT
size: .; D: TRBD1; V: TRBV11-3; J: TRBJ1-5; CDR3: CASSSWTGRYHQPQHF; DNA: TGTGCCAGCAGCTCTTGGACAGGGCGGTATCATCAGCCCCAGCATTTT
size: medium-sized; D: .; V: TRBV4-2; J: TRBJ2-7; CDR3: CASSQERGYEQYF; DNA: TGTGCCAGCAGCCAAGAACGAGGTTACGAGCAGTACTTC
size: .; D: TRBD2; V: TRBV19; J: TRBJ2-5; CDR3: CASRDRGGRETQYF; DNA: TGTGCCAGTAGGGATCGGGGGGGCCGGGAGACCCAGTACTTC
size: once; D: TRBD2; V: TRBV3-1/TRBV3-2; J: TRBJ2-7; CDR3: CASSQNGRFSEQYF; DNA: TGTGCCAGCAGCCAAAACGGGAGGTTCAGCGAGCAGTACTTC
size: .; D: .; V: TRBV19; J: TRBJ1-4; CDR3: CASSISTTNEKLFF; DNA: TGTGCCAGTAGTATCTCTACAACTAATGAAAAACTGTTTTTT
size: .; D: .; V: TRBV19; J: TRBJ2-2; CDR3: CASSPRGATNTGELFF; DNA: TGTGCCAGTAGTCCCAGGGGAGCGACGAACACCGGGGAGCTGTTTTTT
size: .; D: TRBD1; V: TRBV19; J: TRBJ2-7; CDR3: CASSTTGTGYSYEQYF; DNA: TGTGCCAGTAGTACCACCGGGACAGGTTACTCCTACGAGCAGTACTTC
size: few; D: TRBD2; V: TRBV27; J: TRBJ2-7; CDR3: CASRGLAGNSYEQYF; DNA: TGTGCCAGCCGAGGACTAGCGGGAAACTCCTACGAGCAGTACTTC
size: once; D: .; V: TRBV29-1; J: TRBJ1-1; CDR3: CSVDGRGIMNTEAFF; DNA: TGCAGCGTTGACGGCAGGGGAATTATGAACACTGAAGCTTTCTTT
size: .; D: .; V: TRBV28; J: TRBJ2-5; CDR3: CASSSTGGAGGTQYF; DNA: TGTGCCAGCAGTTCCACAGGGGGCGCGGGGGGGACCCAGTACTTC
size: .; D: .; V: TRBV5-1; J: TRBJ1-4; CDR3: CASSSTDSIPEKLFF; DNA: TGCGCCAGCAGCTCAACTGACAGTATACCTGAAAAACTGTTTTTT
size: .; D: .; V: TRBV18; J: TRBJ2-5; CDR3: CASSPSQVEETQYF; DNA: TGTGCCAGCTCACCGAGTCAGGTTGAAGAGACCCAGTACTTC
size: .; D: TRBD2; V: TRBV10-2; J: TRBJ2-7; CDR3: CASRGFSGRQYEQYF; DNA: TGCGCCAGCAGGGGGTTTAGCGGGAGACAGTACGAGCAGTACTTC
size: .; D: .; V: TRBV9; J: TRBJ2-2; CDR3: CASSPRADRNTGELFF; DNA: TGTGCCAGCAGCCCGCGAGCGGACCGTAACACCGGGGAGCTGTTTTTT
size: .; D: TRBD2; V: TRBV7-9; J: TRBJ2-2; CDR3: CASGPSGSPGELFF; DNA: TGTGCCAGCGGACCGAGCGGGAGCCCCGGGGAGCTGTTTTTT
size: .; D: .; V: TRBV7-2; J: TRBJ1-2; CDR3: CASRIGGGELGYTF; DNA: TGTGCCAGCAGAATAGGTGGGGGGGAGCTGGGCTACACCTTC
size: .; D: .; V: TRBV3-1/TRBV3-2; J: TRBJ1-3; CDR3: CASSQSGRISGNTIYF; DNA: TGTGCCAGCAGCCAGAGTGGGCGAATCTCTGGAAACACCATATATTTT
size: .; D: TRBD2; V: TRBV11-2; J: TRBJ2-7; CDR3: CASSFPGLLQSSYEQYF; DNA: TGTGCCAGCAGCTTCCCGGGACTACTACAGAGCTCCTACGAGCAGTACTTC
size: .; D: TRBD1; V: TRBV14; J: TRBJ2-3; CDR3: CASSYDRGHTDTQYF; DNA: TGTGCCAGCAGCTACGACAGGGGACACACAGATACGCAGTATTTT
size: .; D: .; V: TRBV23-1; J: TRBJ2-3; CDR3: CASSPGHSTDTQYF; DNA: TGCGCCAGCAGTCCCGGACACAGCACAGATACGCAGTATTTT
size: .; D: .; V: TRBV28; J: TRBJ1-2; CDR3: CASSFFEGNYGYTF; DNA: TGTGCCAGCAGTTTCTTCGAGGGAAACTATGGCTACACCTTC
size: few; D: TRBD1; V: TRBV19; J: TRBJ1-3; CDR3: CASSPDGTGVGNTIYF; DNA: TGTGCCAGTAGTCCCGACGGGACAGGGGTTGGAAACACCATATATTTT
size: .; D: TRBD1; V: TRBV5-5; J: TRBJ1-5; CDR3: CASSWDSFYQPQHF; DNA: TGTGCCAGCAGCTGGGACAGCTTCTATCAGCCCCAGCATTTT
size: few; D: .; V: TRBV28; J: TRBJ2-2; CDR3: CASSLPEDTGELFF; DNA: TGTGCCAGCAGTTTACCGGAGGACACCGGGGAGCTGTTTTTT
size: .; D: TRBD2; V: TRBV2; J: TRBJ2-1; CDR3: CASSRTSGNTRNEQFF; DNA: TGTGCCAGCAGCCGGACTAGCGGGAATACTAGGAATGAGCAGTTCTTC
size: .; D: .; V: TRBV7-8; J: TRBJ1-5; CDR3: CASSLGSGVQPQHF; DNA: TGTGCCAGCAGCTTAGGTTCGGGGGTTCAGCCCCAGCATTTT
size: .; D: TRBD1; V: TRBV2; J: TRBJ1-5; CDR3: CASSEATGVNQPQHF; DNA: TGTGCCAGCAGTGAAGCGACAGGGGTGAATCAGCCCCAGCATTTT
size: .; D: .; V: TRBV5-1; J: TRBJ2-7; CDR3: CASSPWQDYEQYF; DNA: TGCGCCAGCAGCCCCTGGCAGGACTACGAGCAGTACTTC
size: .; D: .; V: TRBV2; J: TRBJ2-5; CDR3: CASSGRVKGAAFQETQYF; DNA: TGTGCCAGCAGTGGGCGTGTCAAAGGGGCGGCGTTCCAAGAGACCCAGTACTTC
size: .; D: TRBD1; V: TRBV19; J: TRBJ1-2; CDR3: CASSTGQGADYGYTF; DNA: TGTGCCAGTAGTACCGGACAGGGGGCTGACTATGGCTACACCTTC
size: .; D: TRBD2; V: TRBV19; J: TRBJ2-7; CDR3: CASSAGLAGVNEQYF; DNA: TGTGCCAGTAGTGCGGGACTAGCGGGAGTAAACGAGCAGTACTTC
size: few; D: TRBD1; V: TRBV5-1; J: TRBJ1-1; CDR3: CASSTLEGASLDTEAFF; DNA: TGCGCCAGCAGCACACTCGAGGGGGCTAGTTTGGATACTGAAGCTTTCTTT
size: .; D: .; V: TRBV28; J: TRBJ2-3; CDR3: CASTLWTSTDTQYF; DNA: TGTGCCAGCACATTATGGACTAGCACAGATACGCAGTATTTT